Listed below are T cell receptor beta chains from one sample, sequenced in a study of blood T cell repertoires in COVID-19. Assay used: immunoSEQ multiplex PCR; TCRdb lists only in-frame clones, some missing. This table holds over 130,000 clones, 70% to 80% found once. The sample consisted of peripheral blood. All receptors come from a woman over 75 with active or convalescent COVID-19. Both conserved end residues are trimmed from each CDR3.

V gene: TRBV12-3/TRBV12-4; CDR3 protein: AIRAAGDSPLH
V gene: TRBV7-9; CDR3 protein: ASSLVSIEGATNEKLF
V gene: TRBV19; CDR3 protein: ASIGRTVWNTGELF
V gene: TRBV30; CDR3 protein: AWSALAMTDTQY
V gene: TRBV6-5; CDR3 protein: ATFSNEKLF
V gene: TRBV19; CDR3 protein: ASSITGTAKSAF
V gene: TRBV2; CDR3 protein: ASSELVGTQY
V gene: TRBV5-5; CDR3 protein: ASSLGSTGSLEAF
V gene: TRBV9; CDR3 protein: ASSAQGADQPQH
V gene: TRBV9; CDR3 protein: ASSVDVTGRNGYT
V gene: TRBV5-1; CDR3 protein: ASSPGLGGYEQY
V gene: TRBV5-1; CDR3 protein: ASSSQGAKGAEAF
V gene: TRBV16; CDR3 protein: ASSQSSRAIETQY
V gene: TRBV4-3; CDR3 protein: ASSRDRGNTGELF
V gene: TRBV27; CDR3 protein: ASSSQGGLAGSNEQF
V gene: TRBV7-3; CDR3 protein: ASSLQGSEAF
V gene: TRBV15; CDR3 protein: ATSRRQQMNTEAF